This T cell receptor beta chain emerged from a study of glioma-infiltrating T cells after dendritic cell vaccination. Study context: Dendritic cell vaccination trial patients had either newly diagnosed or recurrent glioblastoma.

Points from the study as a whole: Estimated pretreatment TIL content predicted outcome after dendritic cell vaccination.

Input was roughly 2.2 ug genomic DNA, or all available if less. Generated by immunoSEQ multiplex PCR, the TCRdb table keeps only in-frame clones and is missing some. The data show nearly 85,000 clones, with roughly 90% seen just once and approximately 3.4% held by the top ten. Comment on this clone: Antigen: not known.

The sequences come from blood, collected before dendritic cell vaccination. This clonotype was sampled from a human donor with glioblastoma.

CDR3 sequence: CASSDERGNTIYF. The CDR3 DNA follows: TGTGCCAGCAGTGACGAAAGGGGGAACACCATATATTTT. The V and J genes are TRBV6-6 and TRBJ1-3, with D perhaps matching TRBD1 (6 bases). There are 13 residues in the CDR3. V shed 5 bases and J shed 7 bases, with 12 bases lying between them. The germline gives CDR1 MNHNY, CDR2 SVGAGI (reference sequence).